This is a list of T cell receptor beta chains from one sample in a study of blood T cell repertoires in COVID-19. Profiling relied on immunoSEQ multiplex PCR, and the TCRdb table lists in-frame clones only, not all of them. The sample holds about 200,000 clones, roughly 77% seen once. Sequencing was done on a sample of peripheral blood. These receptors came from a woman aged 35 to 49 with COVID-19, enrolled during active disease. Each CDR3 is given with its conserved first and last residue.

>TRBV5-6|TRBJ1-2
CASSLETYERQGRAYGYTF
>TRBV6-5|TRBJ1-5
CASRKGPEGQPQHF
>TRBV5-1|TRBJ2-7
CASSLEAPRDEQYF
>TRBV7-9|TRBJ2-2
CASSFRDRGTGELFF
>TRBV5-1|TRBJ2-1
CASSLSGTGFNEQFF
>TRBV3-1/TRBV3-2|TRBJ1-2
CASSYRQGHGYTF
>TRBV9|TRBJ1-5
CASSVGQGGNQPQHF
>TRBV9|TRBJ1-2
CASSVVAGDGYTF
>TRBV2|TRBJ1-2
CASSWGSGTGVLLNYGYTF
>TRBV7-9|TRBJ1-2
CASSPIPGGYGYTF
>TRBV5-4|TRBJ1-3
CASSNRGQENTIYF
>TRBV7-3|TRBJ2-6
CASSYYGANVLTF
>TRBV18|TRBJ2-7
CASSPGQGTPYEQYF
>TRBV9|TRBJ1-2
CASSVAGFSNYGYTF
>TRBV11-2|TRBJ1-6
CASSSRDSNSPLHF
>TRBV19|TRBJ1-1
CASRTGSPNTEAFF
>TRBV29-1|TRBJ2-5
CSGGANKAETQYF
>TRBV5-4|TRBJ1-4
CASSPRQGINEKLFF
>TRBV30|TRBJ2-5
CAWSVGGARETQYF
>TRBV7-9|TRBJ2-4
CASSPPGRAAKNIQYF
>TRBV11-2|TRBJ2-3
CASSLDVEERISTDTQYF
>TRBV5-6|TRBJ2-7
CASSLKSGGILDEQYF
>TRBV10-3|TRBJ1-2
CAISENGNYGYTF
>TRBV11-1|TRBJ1-2
CASTPVRANYGYTF
>TRBV7-2|TRBJ2-3
CASRTGTSASTDTQYF
>TRBV18|TRBJ2-2
CASSRGQHTGELFF
>TRBV7-8|TRBJ1-6
CASSPLSVGSPLHF
>TRBV7-2|TRBJ2-1
CASSPHPLAASYNEQFF
>TRBV18|TRBJ1-1
CASSPMAGWSPNTEAFF
>TRBV6-2/TRBV6-3|TRBJ2-2
CASSYPVSAGVNTGELFF
>TRBV4-3|TRBJ1-1
CASSHGDRVDTEAFF
>TRBV2|TRBJ2-5
CASRATETQYF
>TRBV4-2|TRBJ2-3
CASSQDLEAGGLGLRDTQYF
>TRBV11-3|TRBJ2-1
CASSWGVGGSAYNEQFF
>TRBV7-2|TRBJ2-7
CASSPTGPLRSYEQYF
>TRBV30|TRBJ1-2
CAWRSGTRPGGGYTF
>TRBV6-5|TRBJ2-1
CASSRLDEQFF
>TRBV14|TRBJ1-1
CASSSGQFGRVNTEAFF
>TRBV29-1|TRBJ2-5
CSVVRSSGRAPQYF
>TRBV18|TRBJ1-5
CASSPQGDRNQPQHF
>TRBV18|TRBJ2-7
CASSPPEGVYEQYF
>TRBV9|TRBJ2-1
CASSPGTSGRAYNEQFF
>TRBV7-9|TRBJ1-2
CASSPSTGTGDYGYTF
>TRBV6-2/TRBV6-3|TRBJ1-1
CASSPGTGRTEAFF
>TRBV4-1|TRBJ1-1
CASSQTTGGYTEAFF
>TRBV7-3|TRBJ2-5
CASSPTGVQETQYF
>TRBV7-2|TRBJ2-3
CASSLAGQGAGTQYF
>TRBV11-2|TRBJ2-7
CASSLKIMSSYEQYF
>TRBV4-2|TRBJ1-2
CASSQLLEGEGYTF
>TRBV5-8|TRBJ2-7
CASSVGTSRLDEQYF
>TRBV3-1/TRBV3-2|TRBJ2-3
CASKGLAASTDTQYF